Each of the 22 T cell receptor beta chains below was sequenced from the same sample in a study of shared clonotypes between healthy human individuals. The method was immunoSEQ multiplex PCR; TCRdb's version includes in-frame clones alone and lacks a portion of them. The repertoire holds a few hundred thousand clones, with over 75% as singletons. Sample: memory CD8+ T cells sorted from blood. The subset is: CD45RO+ cells pooled with CCR7-negative TemRA cells. All receptors derive from a man between 18 and 29 years old in good health.

The chain recombines TRBV5-8 with TRBJ2-7; 7 bases line up with TRBD1. Germline lookup yields CDR1 SGHTS and CDR2 YDEGEE. The CDR3 has 14 amino acids. V lost 4 bases to trimming and J lost 3 bases; unmatched junction nucleotides: 7. CDR3 nucleotide sequence: TGTGCCAGCAGCGTGGGGACAGAAAGCTACGAGCAGTACTTC. This translates into CASSVGTESYEQYF.

This clone has ten or more counts. The chain uses TRBV6-1 and TRBJ1-4; D unresolved. Germline V gene sequence: CDR1 MNHNS, CDR2 SASEGT. The CDR3 length is 16 residues. V lost 4 bases and J lost 5, with 17 bases in between. CDR3 in amino acids: CASSVRLPVKNEKLFF. CDR3 DNA: TGTGCCAGCAGTGTGAGACTCCCGGTAAAAAATGAAAAACTGTTTTTT.

The V call is TRBV6-5, the J call TRBJ1-2; tentatively, D is TRBD1 (6 bases). The V end was cut by 1 base, the J end by 7 bases, with 10 bases between. The CDR3 is 13 residues long. From germline, CDR1 is MNHEY and CDR2 SVGAGI. The CDR3 DNA reads as TGTGCCAGCAGTTACTGGGGGCTGGGTGGCTACACCTTC. This gives the protein CASSYWGLGGYTF.

The chain couples TRBV10-3 to TRBJ1-4; 8 nucleotides agree with TRBD1. The CDR3 extends over 15 amino acids. The V segment lost 2 bases and the J segment 8 bases; nucleotides outside the gene matches: 7. The germline V gene has CDR1 ENHRY and CDR2 SYGVKD. CDR3 nucleotides: TGTGCCATCAGTGAGGGAACAGGGGGATACGAAAAACTGTTTTTT. It codes for CAISEGTGGYEKLFF.

The V and J genes are TRBV4-1 and TRBJ1-1; 7 bases are shared with TRBD1. CDR3 size: 16 residues. In germline, CDR1 is MGHRA, CDR2 YSYEKL. V lost 5 bases and J lost 0; bases outside the gene matches: 9. The CDR3 coding sequence is TGCGCCAGCAGCGCACAGGACAGGCAGATGAACACTGAAGCTTTCTTT. It translates to CASSAQDRQMNTEAFF.

The chain has TRBV6-5 and TRBJ1-2; 7 bases are a match to TRBD1. The CDR3 runs 15 residues. In germline, CDR1 is MNHEY, CDR2 SVGAGI. The junction had 10 bases not matched to a gene; V was cut back by 6 bases and J by 3 bases. Here the CDR3 reads CASSSNDRAYYGYTF. The DNA for the CDR3 is TGTGCCAGCAGCTCAAACGACAGGGCGTACTATGGCTACACCTTC.

The chain joins TRBV18 to TRBJ1-1, with D unresolved. V lost 1 base and J lost 1, with 13 bases in between. Germline CDR1 and CDR2: KGHSH and LQKENI. The CDR3 consists of 16 residues. The CDR3 nucleotides are TGTGCCAGCTCACCACAGCCGAGCCGTGGGAACACTGAAGCTTTCTTT. As protein: CASSPQPSRGNTEAFF.

The J gene is TRBJ2-7, the V gene TRBV10-1, with D possibly being TRBD2 (6 bases). The CDR3 is made up of 14 amino acids. Trimming pared 6 bases from V and 3 bases from J, leaving 15 bases between. The germline V gene encodes CDR1 WNHNN and CDR2 SYGVQD (reference sequence). The CDR3 nucleotides read TGCGCCAGCAGCGCCGCGGGACGGCTCTACGAGCAGTACTTC. It encodes CASSAAGRLYEQYF.

The gene calls are TRBV5-1 and TRBJ1-4; no definite D call. The CDR3 consists of 15 residues. The germline V gene encodes CDR1 SGHRS and CDR2 YFSETQ. V was shortened by 0 bases and J by 1 base, with 7 bases between the two germline ends. The CDR3 bases are TGCGCCAGCAGCTTGGTTGGCAGAACTAATGAAAAACTGTTTTTT. The encoded protein is CASSLVGRTNEKLFF.

This chain joins TRBV6-5 and TRBJ1-1; possibly TRBD1 for D (5 bases). Germline loops: CDR1 MNHEY, CDR2 SVGAGI. With 2 bases removed from V and 6 bases from J, the gap between germline ends came to 10 bases. The length of the CDR3 is 13 residues. The CDR3 is CASSYGQQAEAFF. CDR3 nucleotide sequence: TGTGCCAGCAGTTACGGCCAACAGGCTGAAGCTTTCTTT.

The chain couples TRBV5-8 to TRBJ1-2, with a possible D match to TRBD1 (5 bases). Germline V gene lookup returns CDR1 SGHTS and CDR2 YDEGEE. V lost 4 bases and J 6 bases, leaving 13 bases between the germline ends. There are 13 residues in the CDR3. CDR3 sequence reads: CASSPGILDGYTF. The DNA of the CDR3 is TGTGCCAGCAGCCCAGGGATTTTAGATGGCTACACCTTC.

With respect to this clone: The sample has other DNA sequences that encode this CDR3 too. The chain recombines TRBV30 with TRBJ1-1; D may be TRBD1 (5 bases). Trimming pared 0 bases from V and 1 base from J, leaving 6 bases between. CDR1 is GTSNPN and CDR2 is SVGIG in the germline V gene (reference sequence). The CDR3 runs to 13 residues. The CDR3 loop is CAWSVGGNTEAFF. The CDR3, as DNA: TGTGCCTGGAGTGTCGGGGGGAACACTGAAGCTTTCTTT.

The chain is built from TRBV27 and TRBJ2-3, with D possibly matching TRBD2 (8 bases). CDR1 is MNHEY and CDR2 is SMNVEV in the germline V gene (reference sequence). This CDR3 spans 17 amino acids. Trimming took 1 base from V and 0 from J, leaving 14 bases between them. CDR3 sequence (DNA): TGTGCCAGCAGTTTATACCGGGAGGGGGCTAGCACAGATACGCAGTATTTT. Protein: CASSLYREGASTDTQYF.

This chain joins TRBV7-9 and TRBJ2-5; possible D gene TRBD1, 5 bases. This CDR3 has 13 residues. With 7 bases removed from V and 2 bases from J, the gap between germline ends came to 11 bases. Germline assignment: CDR1 SEHNR and CDR2 FQNEAQ (reference sequence). CDR3 DNA: TGTGCCAGCACCAGGGCAGATCAAGAGACCCAGTACTTC. Amino acids: CASTRADQETQYF.

The chain links TRBV9 to TRBJ2-1, with D possibly being TRBD1 or TRBD2 (5 bases each). The germline CDR1 and CDR2 sequences are SGDLS and YYNGEE. Between the trimmed V and J ends, which lost 7 bases and 4 bases, there was a span of 12 bases. This CDR3 is 13 amino acids long. The CDR3 coding sequence is TGTGCCAGCGGTTGGGGGTTATACAATGAGCAGTTCTTC. Amino acids: CASGWGLYNEQFF. The full variable domain, with the rest looked up from reference TRBV9 and TRBJ2-1, is DSGVTQTPKHLITATGQRVTLRCSPRSGDLSVYWYQQSLDQGLQFLIQYYNGEERAKGNILERFSAQQFPDLHSELNLSSLELGDSALYFCASGWGLYNEQFFGPGTRLTVL.

V gene TRBV5-1 combines with J gene TRBJ1-3; D gene unclear. Germline values: CDR1 SGHRS, CDR2 YFSETQ. The CDR3 totals 16 residues. V lost 3 bases to trimming and J lost 3 bases, with 16 bases between them. For the CDR3, the DNA is TGCGCCAGCAGCTCTACCCCGGTTTCGGGTGGAAACACCATATATTTT. It encodes CASSSTPVSGGNTIYF.

The chain combines TRBV7-2 with TRBJ2-3, with no clear D. Trimming took 4 bases from V and 2 from J, leaving 13 bases between them. The CDR3 sequence is 15 residues long. CDR1 is SGHTA and CDR2 is FQGNSA in the germline V gene. CDR3 protein: CASSSPLANTDTQYF. The CDR3 DNA reads as TGTGCCAGCAGCTCTCCCCTTGCGAACACAGATACGCAGTATTTT.

The V and J genes are TRBV7-9 and TRBJ2-5; D is unresolved. The CDR3 runs 16 residues. CDR1 is SEHNR and CDR2 is FQNEAQ in the germline V gene (reference sequence). Trimming removed 4 bases at V and 2 bases at J, with 17 bases between. The CDR3 sequence: CASSSYARGLQETQYF. The CDR3 DNA sequence: TGTGCCAGCAGCTCATACGCCAGAGGCTTACAAGAGACCCAGTACTTC.

The V call is TRBV5-6, the J call TRBJ2-7; D is ambiguous. Germline CDR1 SGHDT, CDR2 YYEEEE. The CDR3 is made up of 14 amino acids. V lost 2 bases and J lost 4, with 13 bases in between. The CDR3 reads CASSFEGPEYEQYF. For the CDR3, the DNA is TGTGCCAGCAGCTTTGAAGGGCCGGAATACGAGCAGTACTTC.

This rearrangement joins TRBV28 to TRBJ1-1; a possible D gene is TRBD1 (6 bases). The V end lost 5 bases, the J end lost 7 bases, and 17 bases lay between the germline ends. The CDR3 length is 14 residues. Germline values: CDR1 MDHEN, CDR2 SYDVKM. The CDR3 is CASSLHPGQSEAFF. As DNA, the CDR3 is TGTGCCAGCAGTCTACACCCTGGACAGAGTGAAGCTTTCTTT.

This clone was found once. The gene calls are TRBV5-1 and TRBJ1-1; D unresolved. Germline V gene data show CDR1 as SGHRS and CDR2 as YFSETQ. There are 13 residues in the CDR3. V was shortened by 7 bases and J by 8 bases, with 18 bases between the two germline ends. The CDR3 nucleotides read TGCGCCAGCCCCCTTGACAAAGGTAACGAAGCTTTCTTT. This sequence encodes CASPLDKGNEAFF. Together with reference TRBV5-1 and TRBJ1-1, the CDR3 gives the full variable domain: KAGVTQTPRYLIKTRGQQVTLSCSPISGHRSVSWYQQTPGQGLQFLFEYFSETQRNKGNFPGRFSGRQFSNSRSEMNVSTLELGDSALYLCASPLDKGNEAFFGQGTRLTVV.

This clone was counted between two and nine times. The same CDR3 also results from other DNA sequences found in this sample. The rearrangement joins TRBV5-4 to TRBJ2-7; 7 bases agree with TRBD1. V shed 2 bases, J shed 5 bases, and the junction held 4 bases outside the gene matches. The germline V gene has CDR1 SGHNT and CDR2 YYREEE (reference sequence). The CDR3 sequence is 13 residues long. CDR3 DNA: TGTGCCAGCAGCTTAGACAGGGCCCACGAGCAGTACTTC. Translating it yields CASSLDRAHEQYF.